The 27 T cell receptor beta chains listed next were all sequenced from one sample in a study of identifying expanded T cells in peripheral blood. Produced via immunoSEQ multiplex PCR; TCRdb's table is partial and in-frame only. Among around 95,000 clones, 88% were seen once, and the ten largest hold less than 7%. The source material was blood. The source of these receptors is a person aged 18 to 75 in good health.

The chain is built from TRBV28 and TRBJ1-3; no clear D. V lost 5 bases, J lost 0 bases, and 11 bases lay in between. Per the germline V gene, CDR1 is MDHEN and CDR2 is SYDVKM. The CDR3 contains 15 residues. This CDR3 reads CASSLGSHSGNTIYF. CDR3 in DNA: TGTGCCAGCAGTCTTGGCTCCCACTCTGGAAACACCATATATTTT.

The chain joins TRBV18 to TRBJ1-1; D call uncertain. Trimming removed 6 bases from V and 9 bases from J, with 17 bases in between. The CDR3 is 13 amino acids. The germline CDR1 and CDR2 sequences are KGHSH and LQKENI. The chain's CDR3 is CASSLKPEGKAFF. Here the CDR3 DNA reads TGTGCCAGCTCTCTTAAACCGGAGGGAAAAGCTTTCTTT.

J is TRBJ2-3 and V is TRBV19, with TRBD1 identical over 9 bases. CDR1 is LNHDA and CDR2 is SQIVND in the germline V gene (reference sequence). CDR3 length: 16 amino acids. Trimming cost V 4 bases and J 4 bases; bases outside gene matches: 9. The CDR3: CASSTPGTGLPDTQYF. CDR3 bases: TGTGCCAGTAGTACTCCCGGGACAGGGCTTCCAGATACGCAGTATTTT.

The V call is TRBV2, the J call TRBJ2-5; D is perhaps TRBD2 (5 bases). The CDR3 length is 15 residues. The V end was cut by 6 bases, the J end by 0 bases, with 14 bases between. Germline lookup yields CDR1 SNHLY and CDR2 FYNNEI. The CDR3 DNA reads TGTGCCAGCAGGACGGCCCTGGGAGACCAAGAGACCCAGTACTTC. This gives the protein CASRTALGDQETQYF.

The genes are TRBV7-6 and TRBJ1-1; a weak D match, TRBD1 (5 bases). Trimming pared 1 base from V and 7 bases from J, leaving 13 bases between. Germline values: CDR1 SGHVS, CDR2 FNYEAQ. The CDR3 has 14 amino acids. CDR3 DNA sequence: TGTGCCAGCAGCTTAGTCATCGGGGACGGTGAAGCTTTCTTT. Its translation is CASSLVIGDGEAFF.

This clone was observed a single time. V and J are TRBV5-6 and TRBJ2-3; 7 bases align to TRBD2. Trimming took 0 bases from V and 4 from J; bases not matched to a gene: 8. This CDR3 is 16 amino acids long. CDR1 and CDR2 (germline): SGHDT, YYEEEE. The CDR3, as DNA: TGTGCCAGCAGCTTGGCCTTTGGTAGCGGGCCAGATACGCAGTATTTT. It translates to CASSLAFGSGPDTQYF.

The rearrangement uses TRBV9 and TRBJ1-3; D gene ambiguous. The CDR3 is 16 residues long. V was pared by 3 bases and J by 0 bases, with 13 bases between. Per the germline V gene, CDR1 is SGDLS and CDR2 is YYNGEE. The chain's CDR3 is CASSGRGFSSGNTIYF. CDR3 DNA sequence: TGTGCCAGCAGCGGCCGGGGTTTCAGCTCTGGAAACACCATATATTTT.

The rearrangement links TRBV7-8 to TRBJ1-1; possibly TRBD1 for D (6 bases). Trimming left V 1 base short and J 3 bases short, with 12 bases between. This CDR3 is built from 15 residues. Germline CDR1 and CDR2: SGHVS and FQNEAQ. The CDR3 nucleotides read TGTGCCAGCAGCTTAGGGAGGGGGGGATACACTGAAGCTTTCTTT. Its protein is CASSLGRGGYTEAFF. Looking up the rest from reference TRBV7-8 and TRBJ1-1 gives the full variable domain: GAGVSQSPRYKVAKRGQDVALRCDPISGHVSLFWYQQALGQGPEFLTYFQNEAQLDKSGLPSDRFFAERPEGSVSTLKIQRTQQEDSAVYLCASSLGRGGYTEAFFGQGTRLTVV.

The J gene is TRBJ2-7, the V gene TRBV18, with a weak D call TRBD1 (6 bases). The germline V gene has CDR1 KGHSH and CDR2 LQKENI. Trimming stripped 3 bases from V and 4 bases from J, with 13 bases between. This CDR3 region has 14 residues. The CDR3 nucleotides read TGTGCCAGCTCACCCGTGGCAGGGGTTTACGAGCAGTACTTC. Translated, it gives CASSPVAGVYEQYF.

This clone occurred once. The chain is built from TRBV25-1 and TRBJ2-6; D is unclear. The germline CDR1 and CDR2 sequences are MGHDK and SYGVNS. Trimming shortened V by 3 bases and J by 0 bases, and 9 bases separated the two germline ends. There are 16 residues in the CDR3. CDR3 nucleotide sequence: TGTGCCAGCAGTGATAGGATGGTCTCTGGGGCCAACGTCCTGACTTTC. This codes for CASSDRMVSGANVLTF.

The chain has TRBV5-5 and TRBJ1-1; tentative D call: TRBD1 (5 bases). This CDR3 region has 14 residues. Germline V CDR1 and CDR2: SGHKS, YYEKEE (reference sequence). V was cut by 1 base and J by 0 bases, with 7 bases left in between. The CDR3 DNA reads as TGTGCCAGCAGCTTGCGGACATTGAACACTGAAGCTTTCTTT. Residues: CASSLRTLNTEAFF.

The chain uses TRBV7-9 and TRBJ1-2; TRBD1 agrees at 8 bases. With 0 bases clipped from V and 8 bases from J, the junction kept 8 bases outside the gene matches. Germline V gene data show CDR1 as SEHNR and CDR2 as FQNEAQ (reference sequence). The CDR3 contains 15 residues. CDR3 DNA sequence: TGTGCCAGCAGCTTAGCGTGGCAGGGGGCAGGGGGCTACACCTTC. It translates to CASSLAWQGAGGYTF.

This sequence joins TRBV10-1 and TRBJ2-2; D perhaps matches TRBD2 (5 bases). The length of the CDR3 is 14 residues. The germline V gene has CDR1 WNHNN and CDR2 SYGVQD (reference sequence). The V gene lost 5 bases and the J gene lost 1 base, with 8 bases spanning the gap. CDR3 nucleotides: TGCGCCAGCAGTTCCAGCGGGAACACCGGGGAGCTGTTTTTT. Its translation: CASSSSGNTGELFF.

CDR3 sequence (DNA): TGCAGCGTTGAAGATGTTGAGGGGGGAAGCTATGGCTACACCTTC. Translated, it gives CSVEDVEGGSYGYTF. The chain couples TRBV29-1 to TRBJ1-2; perhaps TRBD1 as D (6 bases). Trimming shortened V by 0 bases and J by 4 bases, and 15 bases separated the two germline ends. CDR3 size: 15 residues. Germline V gives CDR1 SQVTM, CDR2 ANQGSEA.

The chain employs TRBV18 and TRBJ2-7; 7 bases fit TRBD2. Trimming at V came to 2 bases and at J to 4 bases, leaving 8 bases not matched to a gene. The CDR3 covers 15 residues. Germline CDR1 KGHSH, CDR2 LQKENI. The CDR3, as DNA: TGTGCCAGCTCACCAATGGACGGGAGGATGTACGAGCAGTACTTC. It is translated as CASSPMDGRMYEQYF.

The chain is built from TRBV10-2 and TRBJ2-5; no reliable D call. The germline V gene encodes CDR1 WSHSY and CDR2 SAAADI. The CDR3 is made up of 11 amino acids. The V end was cut by 10 bases, the J end by 1 base, with 7 bases between. CDR3 DNA sequence: TGCGCCACCATCTTCCAAGAGACCCAGTACTTC. Translation gives CATIFQETQYF.

This chain joins TRBV7-8 and TRBJ1-2; D perhaps matches TRBD1 (5 bases). Trimming took 4 bases from V and 3 from J, leaving 9 bases between them. The CDR3 has 13 residues. Germline CDR1 is SGHVS and CDR2 is FQNEAQ. The CDR3 coding sequence is TGTGCCAGCAGCTCAGGGACGGACTATGGCTACACCTTC. This gives the protein CASSSGTDYGYTF.

The chain combines TRBV2 with TRBJ1-1; D is unclear. CDR1 and CDR2 from the germline V gene are SNHLY and FYNNEI. CDR3 size: 13 residues. The V gene lost 2 bases and the J gene lost 2 bases, with 6 bases spanning the gap. The DNA for the CDR3 is TGTGCCAGCAGTGAATATCCTAACACTGAAGCTTTCTTT. It codes for CASSEYPNTEAFF.

The genes are TRBV25-1 and TRBJ2-7; the D call may be TRBD1 or TRBD2 (5 bases each). Trimming cost V 1 base and J 4 bases, with 8 bases left between them. The V gene's germline CDR1 is MGHDK and CDR2 SYGVNS. The CDR3 covers 13 residues. CDR3 amino acids: CASSESGQYEQYF. The CDR3 nucleotides read TGTGCCAGCAGTGAATCGGGGCAGTACGAGCAGTACTTC.

The chain combines TRBV19 with TRBJ2-1; D uncertain. Germline CDR1 is LNHDA and CDR2 is SQIVND (reference sequence). The CDR3 runs 14 residues. The V gene lost 3 bases and the J gene lost 9 bases, with 15 bases spanning the gap. The chain's CDR3 is CASSIGPQSSEQFF. In nucleotides, the CDR3 is TGTGCCAGTAGTATCGGGCCCCAGAGCAGTGAGCAGTTCTTC.

The CDR3 loop is CASTSTGPAKNIQYF. The DNA of the CDR3 is TGTGCCAGCACTTCGACAGGGCCGGCCAAAAACATTCAGTACTTC. This chain connects TRBV2 to TRBJ2-4, with TRBD1 matching over 7 bases. CDR3 size: 15 residues. Germline loops: CDR1 SNHLY, CDR2 FYNNEI. V was clipped by 7 bases and J by 1 base; unmatched bases: 7. Full variable domain (remainder filled in from reference TRBV2 and TRBJ2-4): EPEVTQTPSHQVTQMGQEVILRCVPISNHLYFYWYRQILGQKVEFLVSFYNNEISEKSEIFDDQFSVERPDGSNFTLKIRSTKLEDSAMYFCASTSTGPAKNIQYFGAGTRLSVL.

The chain is built from TRBV5-4 and TRBJ2-2; the D is unclear. V lost 0 bases and J lost 6, with 12 bases in between. The V gene's germline CDR1 is SGHNT and CDR2 YYREEE (reference sequence). This CDR3 is built from 15 residues. CDR3 sequence reads: CASSLATVQSGELFF. The CDR3, as DNA: TGTGCCAGCAGCTTGGCCACAGTGCAATCCGGGGAGCTGTTTTTT.

Concerning this clone itself: One junction end does not reproduce the germline sequence, and a read error may be involved. The chain couples TRBV19 to TRBJ1-1, with D perhaps matching TRBD1 (6 bases). Germline V gene data show CDR1 as LNHDA and CDR2 as SQIVND (reference sequence). The CDR3 is 14 amino acids. CDR3 protein: CASSPDRLKTEAFF. In DNA form, the CDR3 reads TGTGCCAGTAGTCCCGACAGGTTGAAGACTGAAGCTTTCTTT. Full variable domain (rest looked up from reference TRBV19 and TRBJ1-1): DGGITQSPKYLFRKEGQNVTLSCEQNLNHDAMYWYRQDPGQGLRLIYYSQIVNDFQKGDIAEGYSVSREKKESFPLTVTSAQKNPTAFYLCASSPDRLKTEAFFGQGTRLTVV.

This clone was observed a handful of times. The rearrangement uses TRBV18 and TRBJ1-5, with D unresolved. CDR3 length: 14 amino acids. CDR1 and CDR2 from the germline V gene are KGHSH and LQKENI. V was cut by 4 bases and J by 4 bases, with 11 bases left in between. The CDR3 sequence is CASSRDGSNQPQHF. Here the CDR3 DNA reads TGTGCCAGCTCACGAGACGGATCTAATCAGCCCCAGCATTTT.

J is TRBJ1-5 and V is TRBV6-5, with TRBD1 identical over 12 bases. The J segment lost 7 bases and the V segment lost 4 bases, leaving 8 bases of the junction unmatched. Germline V gene lookup returns CDR1 MNHEY and CDR2 SVGAGI. CDR3 length equals 16 residues. The DNA for the CDR3 is TGTGCCAGCAGTTCCTTGGGACAGGGGGCTCGGCAGCCCCAGCATTTT. Protein product: CASSSLGQGARQPQHF.

The chain recombines TRBV7-2 with TRBJ2-7; D not resolved. The CDR3 loop spans 12 amino acids. The V end lost 2 bases, the J end lost 7 bases, and 9 bases lay between the germline ends. Germline V gene data show CDR1 as SGHTA and CDR2 as FQGNSA. CDR3 DNA sequence: TGTGCCAGCAGCTTATTCTTGGGAGAGCAGTACTTC. Protein: CASSLFLGEQYF.

This chain uses TRBV14 with TRBJ2-7; 10 positions match TRBD1. Trimming cost V 3 bases and J 0 bases; bases outside gene matches: 8. Germline V gene sequence: CDR1 SGHDN, CDR2 FVKESK. The CDR3 contains 17 residues. In DNA form, the CDR3 reads TGTGCCAGCAGCCAGAGGTACGGGACAGGGGTCTCCTACGAGCAGTACTTC. The encoded protein is CASSQRYGTGVSYEQYF.